The next 25 T cell receptor beta chains were all read from a single sample in a study of T cells in Graves' hyperthyroidism and ophthalmopathy. Amplification of TCR beta CDR3 regions was performed using RNA transcripts as template. The primer set for the first-round RT-PCR of the TCR CDR3 was HTBI. TCRdb ran MiXCR on the multiplex PCR reads and lists one entry per CDR3 protein. The sample lists just over 550,000 distinct CDR3 sequences, 40% to 55% seen once, with roughly 8.2% in the top ten. Sequenced: peripheral blood or thyroid tissue (not recorded which). Source of these receptors: a woman aged 18 to 35 with Graves' hyperthyroidism.

Details on this clonotype: No DNA is shown, since the ends of the CDR3 on it are uncertain; the CDR3 is the one TCRdb lists. The chain links TRBV10-2 to TRBJ1-1. The CDR3 is 17 amino acids long, termini counted. Germline CDR1 reads WSHSY; CDR2 reads SAAADI. CDR3 sequence: CASSSVAAGSVNTEASF.

Regarding this clonotype: One end of the junction varies from germline; a read error may be responsible. The J gene is TRBJ1-5, the V gene TRBV10-3; 7 positions agree with TRBD1. Germline V gives CDR1 ENHRY, CDR2 SYGVKD. The CDR3 sequence is 14 residues long. In nucleotides, the CDR3 is TGTGCCAGCAGTTGGGGGACAGTCAATCAGCCCCAGCATTTT. This gives the protein CASSWGTVNQPQHF.

The chain uses TRBV29-1 and TRBJ1-5; D ambiguous. The CDR3 spans 12 residues. The ends were cut back, 0 bases at V and 11 bases at J, with 11 bases in the middle. CDR1 is SQVTM, CDR2 ANQGSEA, per germline. The CDR3 coding sequence is TGCAGCGTTGAAGATGGAAGGCAGACCCAGCATTTT. Its translation is CSVEDGRQTQHF. The complete variable domain, with remaining parts taken from reference TRBV29-1 and TRBJ1-5, reads SAVISQKPSRDICQRGTSLTIQCQVDSQVTMMFWYRQQPGQSLTLIATANQGSEATYESGFVIDKFPISRPNLTFSTLTVSNMSPEDSSIYLCSVEDGRQTQHFGDGTRLSIL.

The table lists this clonotype with many counts. The J gene is TRBJ1-1, the V gene TRBV7-6; weak D call: TRBD1 (5 bases). The V gene's germline CDR1 is SGHVS and CDR2 FNYEAQ. Trimming left V 4 bases short and J 3 bases short, with 15 bases between. There are 15 residues in the CDR3. The CDR3 loop reads CASSSTLSRDTEAFF. The CDR3 bases are TGTGCCAGCAGCTCTACCTTGAGCAGGGACACTGAAGCTTTCTTT. The complete variable domain, with remaining parts taken from reference TRBV7-6 and TRBJ1-1, reads GAGVSQSPRYKVTKRGQDVALRCDPISGHVSLYWYRQALGQGPEFLTYFNYEAQQDKSGLPNDRFSAERPEGSISTLTIQRTEQRDSAMYRCASSSTLSRDTEAFFGQGTRLTVV.

This clonotype appeared many times. The genes are TRBV24-1 and TRBJ2-1; 9 bases match TRBD2. Germline V CDR1 and CDR2: KGHDR, SFDVKD. The V and J ends lost 7 bases and 4 bases, in that order; junction bases with no gene match: 4. The CDR3 has 14 amino acids. In DNA form, the CDR3 reads TGTGCCACCAGCCGGACTAGCGAGTACAATGAGCAGTTCTTC. Protein: CATSRTSEYNEQFF.

DNA for the CDR3: TGCAGCGTTGTAGTGGACCCCGAGGACGAGCAGTACTTC. Translating gives CSVVVDPEDEQYF. The chain carries TRBV29-1 and TRBJ2-7; D ambiguous. V lost 4 bases to trimming and J lost 5 bases, with 15 bases between them. This CDR3 region has 13 residues. Germline CDR1 reads SQVTM; CDR2 reads ANQGSEA.

This clonotype was seen ten or more times. The genes are TRBV9 and TRBJ2-5; D ambiguous. The CDR3 sequence is 13 residues long. Germline loops: CDR1 SGDLS, CDR2 YYNGEE. Trimming shortened V by 0 bases and J by 5 bases, and 8 bases separated the two germline ends. The CDR3 spells CASSVDVAETQYF. In nucleotides, the CDR3 is TGTGCCAGCAGCGTAGACGTGGCGGAGACCCAGTACTTC. Using reference TRBV9 and TRBJ2-5 for the parts outside the CDR3, the full variable domain is DSGVTQTPKHLITATGQRVTLRCSPRSGDLSVYWYQQSLDQGLQFLIQYYNGEERAKGNILERFSAQQFPDLHSELNLSSLELGDSALYFCASSVDVAETQYFGPGTRLLVL.

The chain combines TRBV24-1 with TRBJ1-4, with 9 bases fitting TRBD1. The CDR3 contains 16 residues. V lost 4 bases and J lost 4; bases outside the gene matches: 6. Germline V gene lookup returns CDR1 KGHDR and CDR2 SFDVKD. The CDR3 here is CATSDPGQGNNEKLFF. The DNA for the CDR3 is TGTGCCACCAGTGACCCCGGACAGGGGAATAATGAAAAACTGTTTTTT.

The gene calls are TRBV13 and TRBJ1-5; D may be TRBD1 (6 bases). The ends were cut back, 3 bases at V and 5 bases at J, with 11 bases in the middle. CDR1 is PRHDT, CDR2 FYEKMQ, per germline (reference sequence). The CDR3 sequence is 14 residues long. DNA for the CDR3: TGTGCCAGCAGCTTGAGGACAGCGGATCAGCCCCAGCATTTT. Encoded protein: CASSLRTADQPQHF.

This chain connects TRBV25-1 to TRBJ1-5, with no clear D. From germline, CDR1 is MGHDK and CDR2 SYGVNS. The V end was cut by 10 bases, the J end by 5 bases, with 12 bases between. The CDR3 length is 12 residues. As DNA, the CDR3 is TGTGCCACCGGGTGGGTCGATCAGCCCCAGCATTTT. Translation gives CATGWVDQPQHF.

At least ten counts were recorded for this clonotype. The gene calls are TRBV20-1 and TRBJ2-7; D is possibly TRBD2 (5 bases). V was cut by 3 bases and J by 6 bases, with 12 bases left in between. This CDR3 contains 12 residues. Germline lookup yields CDR1 DFQATT and CDR2 SNEGSKA (reference sequence). The CDR3 loop reads CSARTTTGEQYF. The CDR3 region has the DNA TGCAGTGCTAGGACGACTACCGGCGAGCAGTACTTC.

This clonotype has a handful of counts. The chain recombines TRBV7-9 with TRBJ2-2, with D possibly matching TRBD1 (6 bases). The CDR3 length is 17 residues. Germline assignment: CDR1 SEHNR and CDR2 FQNEAQ (reference sequence). V lost 5 bases, J lost 0 bases, and 16 bases lay in between. In nucleotides, the CDR3 is TGTGCCAGCAGCGCAACGAGGGACATCCCGAACACCGGGGAGCTGTTTTTT. Translated: CASSATRDIPNTGELFF.

The chain joins TRBV7-8 to TRBJ2-7; 7 bases line up with TRBD2. V lost 1 base, J lost 5 bases, and 8 bases stayed unmatched. The CDR3 spans 15 residues. Germline-derived CDR1 and CDR2 are SGHVS and FQNEAQ. CDR3 sequence: CASSLGAGEAHEQYF. The DNA for the CDR3 is TGTGCCAGCAGCTTAGGGGCGGGAGAAGCCCACGAGCAGTACTTC.

This clonotype appeared a few times. This sequence joins TRBV12-3 or TRBV12-4 and TRBJ1-5; D remains ambiguous. The CDR3 has 15 residues. Trimming stripped 6 bases from V and 0 bases from J, with 12 bases between. This chain's CDR3 is CASSAAQFSNQPQHF. CDR3 bases: TGTGCCAGCAGCGCGGCACAGTTTAGCAATCAGCCCCAGCATTTT.

A note on this clonotype: An end of the junction differs from the germline gene, which may be a read error. The chain employs TRBV24-1 and TRBJ2-2; TRBD1 matches 11 bases. CDR1 is KGHDR and CDR2 is SFDVKD in the germline V gene. The CDR3 sequence is 16 residues long. CDR3 nucleotide sequence: TGTGCCACCAGTGACTCCGGGACAGGGGGTTCCGGGGATCTGTTTTTT. Encoded protein: CATSDSGTGGSGDLFF.

This clonotype was detected only a few times. V gene TRBV9 combines with J gene TRBJ2-7; 9 nucleotides agree with TRBD1. The CDR3 runs 13 residues. Germline-derived CDR1 and CDR2 are SGDLS and YYNGEE. Trimming took 6 bases from V and 5 from J; bases not matched to a gene: 6. The chain's CDR3 is CASTSDRGHEQYF. The CDR3 DNA sequence: TGTGCCAGCACTTCGGACAGGGGCCACGAGCAGTACTTC.

This clonotype occurred many times. The J gene is TRBJ1-2, the V gene TRBV7-9; D gene unclear. Germline assignment: CDR1 SEHNR and CDR2 FQNEAQ (reference sequence). The V end was cut by 2 bases, the J end by 8 bases, with 9 bases between. The CDR3 spans 12 residues. CDR3 DNA sequence: TGTGCCAGCAGCTTAAACCGAGGAGGCTACACCTTC. Translating gives CASSLNRGGYTF.

J is TRBJ2-7 and V is TRBV20-1; TRBD1 matches at 10 bases. The germline CDR1 and CDR2 sequences are DFQATT and SNEGSKA (reference sequence). The CDR3 length is 17 residues. With V trimmed by 5 bases and J by 5 bases, 18 bases remained unmatched. The CDR3 is CSAPSVQGQGSVDEQYF. The CDR3 bases are TGCAGTGCTCCTTCGGTCCAGGGACAGGGGTCTGTGGACGAGCAGTACTTC.

The table lists this clonotype with many counts. This rearrangement joins TRBV7-6 to TRBJ2-7; 9 nucleotides agree with TRBD2. The V gene end was trimmed by 6 bases and the J gene end by 2 bases; junction bases not matched to a gene: 5. The CDR3 covers 14 residues. Germline assignment: CDR1 SGHVS and CDR2 FNYEAQ. CDR3 DNA: TGTGCCAGCAGTCCAACTAGCGGGCCCTACGAGCAGTACTTC. Translating gives CASSPTSGPYEQYF.

The chain recombines TRBV7-6 with TRBJ2-7, with TRBD2 matching over 13 bases. Germline loops: CDR1 SGHVS, CDR2 FNYEAQ. V trimming: 8 bases; J trimming: 5 bases; junction bases outside the gene matches: 0. The CDR3 contains 12 residues. The CDR3 DNA sequence: TGTGCCAGCGGACTAGCGGGGGACGAGCAGTACTTC. It yields the protein CASGLAGDEQYF.

This clonotype came up a few times. The gene calls are TRBV7-9 and TRBJ1-2; D might be TRBD1 (5 bases). V lost 5 bases and J 6 bases, leaving 10 bases between the germline ends. This CDR3 is built from 12 residues. CDR1 and CDR2 from the germline V gene are SEHNR and FQNEAQ (reference sequence). The CDR3 reads CASSHRDDGYTF. Here the CDR3 DNA reads TGTGCCAGCAGCCACCGGGACGATGGCTACACCTTC.

This clonotype was recorded a few times. The chain carries TRBV10-3 and TRBJ2-7, with D unclear. The CDR3 contains 13 residues. V gave up 0 bases and J gave up 5 bases, with 8 bases separating them. Germline V gives CDR1 ENHRY, CDR2 SYGVKD. The CDR3 region has the DNA TGTGCCATCAGTGAGTCGTCCCGGAACGAGCAGTACTTC. Its translation: CAISESSRNEQYF.

The chain has TRBV7-8 and TRBJ2-5; D is ambiguous. The CDR3 is 15 amino acids. Germline lookup yields CDR1 SGHVS and CDR2 FQNEAQ. V gave up 3 bases and J gave up 2 bases, with 13 bases separating them. The CDR3 protein is CASSFSPRSQETQYF. In DNA form, the CDR3 reads TGTGCCAGCAGCTTTTCTCCAAGATCACAAGAGACCCAGTACTTC. The full variable domain, rest sourced from reference TRBV7-8 and TRBJ2-5, is GAGVSQSPRYKVAKRGQDVALRCDPISGHVSLFWYQQALGQGPEFLTYFQNEAQLDKSGLPSDRFFAERPEGSVSTLKIQRTQQEDSAVYLCASSFSPRSQETQYFGPGTRLLVL.

V and J are TRBV2 and TRBJ2-2; no definite D call. Trimming shortened V by 7 bases and J by 3 bases, and 9 bases separated the two germline ends. The length of the CDR3 is 13 residues. Looked up from germline, CDR1 is SNHLY and CDR2 is FYNNEI. Here the CDR3 reads CASKFRDTGELFF. DNA of the CDR3: TGTGCCAGCAAATTCCGGGACACCGGGGAGCTGTTTTTT. Drawing the rest from reference TRBV2 and TRBJ2-2, the complete variable domain is EPEVTQTPSHQVTQMGQEVILRCVPISNHLYFYWYRQILGQKVEFLVSFYNNEISEKSEIFDDQFSVERPDGSNFTLKIRSTKLEDSAMYFCASKFRDTGELFFGEGSRLTVL.

The chain uses TRBV10-3 and TRBJ1-6; D is unclear. Germline lookup yields CDR1 ENHRY and CDR2 SYGVKD. V gave up 6 bases and J gave up 9 bases, with 9 bases separating them. The CDR3 is made up of 12 amino acids. The CDR3 DNA sequence: TGTGCCATCAGCGGAGGGAGTTCACCCCTCCACTTT. As protein: CAISGGSSPLHF.